Sequencing of this T cell receptor (beta chain) was carried out in a study of regulatory T cells in long-lasting Graves disease. With respect to this clonotype: A read error is possible here, since a much larger clone lies one base away.

HTBI primers from iRepertoire and Arm-PCR of CDR3 regions yielded the TCR beta libraries. Authors' analysis steps: Taken together, the samples had 60 to 80 TRBV and roughly 14 TRBJ segments identified. TCRdb called the multiplex PCR reads again in MiXCR, with one record for every CDR3 protein. TCRdb's processing, not the study's, gives the V and J calls here. The sample lists around 470,000 distinct CDR3 sequences, 12% to 15% occurring once. V lost 0 bases to trimming and J lost 7 bases, with 9 bases between them. The CDR3 spans 13 residues. Time point of the sample: newly diagnosed GD, antithyroid drugs for less than 3 months. The authors made the TCR library using RNA they extracted from PBMCs. EDTA tubes received nine milliliters of collected peripheral blood. These data also featured in a second study, about T cells in Graves' hyperthyroidism and ophthalmopathy. That publication notes: Most clonotypes that expanded in the thyroid above 0.001 also showed up in blood.

This chain connects TRBV12-3 or TRBV12-4 to TRBJ1-2; D gene unclear. The receptor was isolated from a woman aged 45-59 years with Graves disease. Sample: peripheral blood mononuclear cells (PBMCs), taken at new diagnosis, from a patient treated with antithyroid drugs. In DNA form, the CDR3 reads TGTGCCAGCAGTTTAGCGCAAGGGCTTGGCTACACCTTC. Encoded protein: CASSLAQGLGYTF.